The subject of this entry is one TCR beta chain. Its antigen remains unknown. UMIs were added to TCR cDNA along with a universal primer site when it was made by 5'RACE template switching. TCRdb itself ran the 5' RACE reads through MiXCR, one entry per CDR3 protein. The profile shows 450,000 to 600,000 distinct CDR3 sequences, around a sixth of them singletons. This sample is drawn from a study of T cells after yellow fever vaccination. Turning to the study itself: Those fractions that held only low numbers of cells were prepared using the SMART-Seq v4 Ultra Low Input RNA kit. Whole-study findings and limits: The secondary T-cell response peaked on day 5, not day 15, but was weaker. Post-booster repertoires again held most primary-vaccination clones (just under 97% CD4, over 80% CD8).

Source: PBMCs, taken about 5 days after the first yellow fever vaccination. This receptor was obtained from a man in his late teens or twenties who received the YFV17D yellow fever vaccine.

Here the CDR3 DNA reads TGTGCCAGCAGCCAGGGGTCAGGGGACGAGCAGTACGTC. Its protein product is CASSQGSGDEQYV. The rearrangement links TRBV7-6 to TRBJ2-7; a weak D match, TRBD1 (6 bases). Per germline, CDR1 SGHVS and CDR2 FNYEAQ. This CDR3 has 13 residues. Trimming pared 5 bases from V and 5 bases from J, leaving 13 bases between.